The 20 T cell receptor beta chains below come from one sample, sequenced in a study of blood T cells in healthy people across ages. Then a second PCR, running about 7 to 11 cycles, was carried out with a sample-barcoded 5' primer and a J-beta primer mix. TCRdb re-called the 5' RACE reads with MiXCR, one entry per CDR3 protein. The sample holds hundreds of thousands of distinct CDR3 sequences, 45% to 70% seen once. The specimen sequenced was blood. The receptors originated from a man aged 40-50 years in good health.

This chain links TRBV7-6 with TRBJ2-5; TRBD1 is a possible D gene (6 bases). The germline gives CDR1 SGHVS, CDR2 FNYEAQ. This CDR3 is built from 14 residues. V gave up 1 base and J gave up 11 bases, with 17 bases separating them. CDR3 nucleotides: TGTGCCAGCAGCTTAGAGTTGTGGGACAATGAGCAGTACTTC. Its protein product is CASSLELWDNEQYF.

V and J are TRBV4-2 and TRBJ2-2; 11 bases match TRBD1. J was trimmed by 2 bases and V by 2 bases; bases with no gene match: 4. Looked up from germline, CDR1 is LGHNA and CDR2 is YNFKEQ. The CDR3 has 17 amino acids. Written as DNA, the CDR3 is TGTGCCAGCAGCCAACGGTGGACAGGGGGCAACACCGGGGAGCTGTTTTTT. It codes for CASSQRWTGGNTGELFF.

This chain connects TRBV7-2 to TRBJ2-7, with D possibly matching TRBD1 (6 bases). The germline gives CDR1 SGHTA, CDR2 FQGNSA. The CDR3 has 11 amino acids. Trimming cost V 1 base and J 10 bases, with 8 bases left between them. The CDR3 loop is CASSLGQVQYF. CDR3 DNA: TGTGCCAGCAGCTTAGGACAGGTCCAGTACTTC.

V gene TRBV29-1 combines with J gene TRBJ2-4; maybe TRBD1 (5 bases). Matching the DNA end better, TRBJ2-7 makes the J call doubtful. CDR1 is SQVTM, CDR2 ANQGSEA, per germline. The CDR3 spans 14 residues. The CDR3 protein is CSVVPQGFDYEQYF. CDR3 DNA: TGCAGCGTCGTCCCCCAGGGATTCGACTACGAGCAGTACTTC.

The gene calls are TRBV27 and TRBJ2-7; TRBD1 aligns across 9 bases. The germline gives CDR1 MNHEY, CDR2 SMNVEV (reference sequence). The junction had 10 bases not matched to a gene; V was cut back by 6 bases and J by 4 bases. This CDR3 has 15 residues. CDR3 region: CASRPGQGLFYEQYF. The CDR3 DNA reads as TGTGCCAGCAGACCGGGACAGGGTCTTTTTTACGAGCAGTACTTC.

The CDR3 sequence: CASGERTSGGVESQYF. DNA of the CDR3: TGTGCCAGCGGGGAACGGACTAGCGGGGGTGTGGAGTCCCAGTACTTC. This chain links TRBV28 with TRBJ2-5; 13 nucleotides match TRBD2. V shed 8 bases, J shed 9 bases, and the junction held 15 bases outside the gene matches. Germline CDR1 MDHEN, CDR2 SYDVKM. This CDR3 has 16 amino acids. Full variable domain (missing parts from reference TRBV28 and TRBJ2-5): DVKVTQSSRYLVKRTGEKVFLECVQDMDHENMFWYRQDPGLGLRLIYFSYDVKMKEKGDIPEGYSVSREKKERFSLILESASTNQTSMYLCASGERTSGGVESQYFGPGTRLLVL.

This clonotype appeared once. The rearrangement uses TRBV5-1 and TRBJ2-2; 8 nucleotides align to TRBD1. The germline V gene has CDR1 SGHRS and CDR2 YFSETQ. Germline trimming cut 4 bases from V and 2 bases from J; bases unmatched to any gene: 28. This CDR3 has 23 amino acids. CDR3 coding DNA: TGCGCCAGCAGCGCCTTTTCCACAAACCCCGGGACAGGCCAGTTCAAAAACACCGGGGAGCTGTTTTTT. Protein product: CASSAFSTNPGTGQFKNTGELFF.

This rearrangement joins TRBV5-1 to TRBJ2-5, with 9 nucleotides matching TRBD1. The J call may be incorrect, as the DNA end agrees better with TRBJ2-7. This CDR3 comprises 14 residues. CDR1 and CDR2 from the germline V gene are SGHRS and YFSETQ. CDR3 in amino acids: CASSLPGQGDEQYF. The DNA of the CDR3 is TGCGCCAGCAGCCTACCGGGACAGGGTGACGAGCAGTACTTC.

V gene TRBV11-2 combines with J gene TRBJ2-7, with 7 positions matching TRBD1. There are 16 residues in the CDR3. The germline CDR1 and CDR2 sequences are SGHAT and FQNNGV. The V and J ends lost 5 bases and 9 bases, in that order; junction bases with no gene match: 19. In DNA, the CDR3 is TGTGCCAGCAGCCTCATAAGGGGGACAGAGGTTCCGGGGCAGTACTTC. It is translated as CASSLIRGTEVPGQYF.

The rearrangement uses TRBV6-6 and TRBJ1-1; D gene unclear. This CDR3 comprises 11 residues. The V end was cut by 2 bases, the J end by 10 bases, with 8 bases between. Looked up from germline, CDR1 is MNHNY and CDR2 is SVGAGI (reference sequence). The chain's CDR3 is CASSYVRGAFF. The CDR3 DNA follows: TGTGCCAGCAGTTACGTCCGAGGAGCTTTCTTT.

The chain uses TRBV7-2 and TRBJ2-3, with D hard to call. The CDR3 consists of 12 residues. Germline CDR1 reads SGHTA; CDR2 reads FQGNSA. CDR3 DNA: TGTGGTTCAGCTACGACCACAGATACGCAGTATTTT. This gives the protein CGSATTTDTQYF.

This clonotype was counted a few times. The chain recombines TRBV12-3 or TRBV12-4 with TRBJ2-4; no clear D. Trimming took off 6 bases at V and 8 bases at J, with 23 bases between the two ends. The CDR3 is 16 amino acids. CDR3 region: CASRGASRFDLDIQYF. DNA of the CDR3: TGTGCCAGCAGGGGTGCCAGCCGGTTTGACTTGGACATTCAGTACTTC.

The J gene is TRBJ1-4, the V gene TRBV3-1, with D maybe TRBD1 (6 bases). Germline-derived CDR1 and CDR2 are LGHDT and YNNKEL (reference sequence). CDR3 size: 15 residues. Trimming took 1 base from V and 5 from J, leaving 11 bases between them. The CDR3, as DNA: TGTGCCAGCAGCCAAGTTGAGGGGGGGAATGAAAAACTGTTTTTT. Its protein product is CASSQVEGGNEKLFF.

The rearrangement joins TRBV5-1 to TRBJ2-7; 7 bases align to TRBD2. CDR1 is SGHRS, CDR2 YFSETQ, per germline. Trimming removed 4 bases from V and 7 bases from J; junction bases left unmatched: 8. The CDR3 is 13 residues long. The CDR3 region is CASSPTSVGEQYF. For the CDR3, the DNA is TGCGCCAGCAGCCCTACTAGCGTCGGAGAGCAGTACTTC.

The V call is TRBV9, the J call TRBJ2-4; D could derive from TRBD1 or TRBD2 (5 bases each). The germline gives CDR1 SGDLS, CDR2 YYNGEE. V was cut by 2 bases and J by 8 bases, with 11 bases left in between. CDR3 length: 13 amino acids. CDR3 region: CASSVGTRDIQYF. The CDR3 DNA sequence: TGTGCCAGCAGCGTGGGGACGCGGGACATTCAGTACTTC. Filled out from reference TRBV9 and TRBJ2-4, the complete variable domain reads DSGVTQTPKHLITATGQRVTLRCSPRSGDLSVYWYQQSLDQGLQFLIQYYNGEERAKGNILERFSAQQFPDLHSELNLSSLELGDSALYFCASSVGTRDIQYFGAGTRLSVL.

This sequence joins TRBV14 and TRBJ2-1; D not certain. The end of the DNA is better explained by TRBJ2-7, so the J call may be wrong. This CDR3 has 11 residues. The germline V gene encodes CDR1 SGHDN and CDR2 FVKESK. CDR3 nucleotide sequence: TGTGCCAGCAGCCAAGTTCACGAGCAGTACTTC. It codes for CASSQVHEQYF.

The chain combines TRBV20-1 with TRBJ2-5, with D possibly TRBD2 on 6 matching bases. Trimming cost V 1 base and J 4 bases, with 10 bases left between them. The CDR3 covers 13 residues. Germline CDR1 DFQATT, CDR2 SNEGSKA (reference sequence). CDR3 sequence (DNA): TGCAGTGCTAGAGGACCGGGACTAGAGACCCAGTACTTC. Translating gives CSARGPGLETQYF.

The chain has TRBV10-3 and TRBJ2-1; 9 bases are shared with TRBD2. In germline, CDR1 is ENHRY, CDR2 SYGVKD. The CDR3 is made up of 19 amino acids. V lost 4 bases, J lost 5 bases, and 18 bases stayed unmatched. The CDR3 nucleotides are TGTGCCATCAGTGTGGCGGCGGGAGGGCCACTAAAACCCGACAATGAGCAGTTCTTC. This encodes CAISVAAGGPLKPDNEQFF.

The rearrangement joins TRBV2 to TRBJ1-1; a possible D gene is TRBD1 (5 bases). Trimming removed 6 bases at V and 7 bases at J, with 12 bases between. The CDR3 contains 12 residues. Germline lookup yields CDR1 SNHLY and CDR2 FYNNEI. The CDR3 here is CASRGTILEAFF. The CDR3 coding sequence is TGTGCCAGCAGGGGGACTATCCTTGAAGCTTTCTTT.

J is TRBJ1-5 and V is TRBV21-1; the tabulated D call, TRBD1, remains unverified against the DNA. TRBV21-1 is a pseudogene. The CDR3 extends over 16 amino acids. The DNA of the CDR3 is TGTGCCAGCAGCTCAACAGGGGGCCGGAGCAATCAGCCCCAGCATTTT. Encoded protein: CASSSTGGRSNQPQHF.